These T cell receptor beta chains were read from a single sample in a study of breast tumors, draining lymph nodes, adjacent tissues. MiXCR, run by TCRdb on the multiplex PCR reads, gives a single entry per CDR3 protein. The sample holds about 24,000 distinct CDR3 sequences, roughly three quarters seen once. The material sequenced was tumor-adjacent breast tissue. The receptors were gathered from a female donor with breast cancer. Some clones in this sample may be carry-over from other donors' samples. Each CDR3 is given with its conserved first and last residue. The order of the fields is D gene, J gene, clone size, V gene, CDR3 DNA, CDR3 protein. The D gene is left open where the match is weak. Only part of the rows carry a size: once, few, many, or a class if the clone is expanded.

TRBD2	TRBJ2-3	NA	TRBV25-1	TGTGCCAGCAGTGGTTCTAGCGGGGGGTATGCAGATACGCAGTATTTT	CASSGSSGGYADTQYF
TRBD1	TRBJ1-2	NA	TRBV20-1	TGCAGTGCTCCGGGACAGGGTTATGGCTACACCTTC	CSAPGQGYGYTF
TRBD1	TRBJ1-2	NA	TRBV24-1	TGTGCCACCAGTGATTATTCCGGGACAGGTCTTGGCTACACCTTC	CATSDYSGTGLGYTF
NA	TRBJ1-4	NA	TRBV9	TGTGCCAGCGGGAGTTATCAGATGAATGAAAAACTGTTTTTT	CASGSYQMNEKLFF
NA	TRBJ1-2	few	TRBV12-3/TRBV12-4	TGTGCCAGCAGTCCGTATACAGGGTCCTATGGCTACACCTTC	CASSPYTGSYGYTF
TRBD2	TRBJ2-1	NA	TRBV9	TGTGCCAGCAGCGTAGCGACTAGCGGGAGGGCTTACAATGAGCAGTTCTTC	CASSVATSGRAYNEQFF
NA	TRBJ2-1	many	TRBV7-3	TGTGCCAGCAGCTCCCGCGGAGGGCCCTGGGATGAGCAGTTCTTC	CASSSRGGPWDEQFF
TRBD2	TRBJ2-7	NA	TRBV6-2/TRBV6-3	TGTGCCAGCAGCCGAGGACTAGCGGGAGGCCCCGTTTCCTACGAGCAGTACTTC	CASSRGLAGGPVSYEQYF
NA	TRBJ2-5	NA	TRBV2	TGTGCCAGCACCTCCCCGGCGGGGGGACAGGGTGGTGAGACCCAGTACTTC	CASTSPAGGQGGETQYF
NA	TRBJ1-1	few	TRBV2	TGTGCCAGCAGTGTCGGGGTTCCCTTAGGGAACACTGAAGCTTTCTTT	CASSVGVPLGNTEAFF
NA	TRBJ2-1	many	TRBV7-3	TGTGCCAGCAGCTTAGGGAGTGGCAATGAGCAGTTCTTC	CASSLGSGNEQFF
NA	TRBJ1-2	NA	TRBV10-2	TGCGCCAGCAGTGAAAGGGCTAGCTCTGGCTACACCTTC	CASSERASSGYTF
NA	TRBJ2-7	NA	TRBV20-1	TGCAGTGCCCAAGCAGGGGCTGCAGGATGGCAGTACTTC	CSAQAGAAGWQYF
TRBD2	TRBJ2-2	many	TRBV7-8	TGTGCCAGCAGCTTGGGACTAGCGGGCACCGGGGAGCTGTTTTTT	CASSLGLAGTGELFF
TRBD1	TRBJ2-7	few	TRBV20-1	TGCAGTGCTGGCCGACAGGGTTACGAGCAGTACTTC	CSAGRQGYEQYF
TRBD2	TRBJ2-1	NA	TRBV20-1	TGCAGCGCTGGAGGTCAGCGGGGGGCCTCCAATGAGCAGTTCTTC	CSAGGQRGASNEQFF
NA	TRBJ2-2	few	TRBV7-2	TGTGCCAGCAGTGTCTCTCTAAACACCGGGGAGCTGTTTTTT	CASSVSLNTGELFF
TRBD2	TRBJ2-7	NA	TRBV10-3	TGTGCCATCAGTGAGTCTGGAGCGGGAGACGAGCAGTACTTC	CAISESGAGDEQYF
NA	TRBJ2-7	NA	TRBV10-1	TGCGCCACCGCACCGGGGCCCTACGAGCAGTACTTC	CATAPGPYEQYF
NA	TRBJ2-7	NA	TRBV4-1	TGCGCCAGCAGCCAAGATCAGGCCTTGGGGGAGCAGTACTTC	CASSQDQALGEQYF
TRBD2	TRBJ2-3	NA	TRBV5-1	TGCGCCAGCAGAGCTAGCGGAAGCACAGATACGCAGTATTTT	CASRASGSTDTQYF
NA	TRBJ2-3	NA	TRBV19	TGTGCCAGTAGTCAGGTCACCCGTGCTAGCACAGATACGCAGTATTTT	CASSQVTRASTDTQYF
NA	TRBJ2-7	few	TRBV19	TGTGCCAGTAGTCCCAGCCGGGCGGGTCAGGCCTACGAGCAGTACTTC	CASSPSRAGQAYEQYF
TRBD1	TRBJ1-2	NA	TRBV15	TGTGCCACCAGCAGTCCTCGAACAGGGGAGCATGGCTACACCTTC	CATSSPRTGEHGYTF
NA	TRBJ2-3	few	TRBV7-3	TGTGCCAGCAGCTTAACAGGTTCTAGCACAGATACGCAGTATTTT	CASSLTGSSTDTQYF
TRBD1	TRBJ2-5	NA	TRBV9	TGTGCCAGCAGCGAGGACAGGGCTCGGGAGACCCAGTACTTC	CASSEDRARETQYF
NA	TRBJ2-7	NA	TRBV20-1	TGCAGTGCTAGAGAGGTACCGGGACTCGACTCGTCCGAGCAGTACTTC	CSAREVPGLDSSEQYF
TRBD1	TRBJ1-6	medium-sized	TRBV12-3/TRBV12-4	TGTGCCAGCAGTATACAGGGGAGCAATTCACCCCTCCACTTT	CASSIQGSNSPLHF
NA	TRBJ1-2	NA	TRBV10-3	TGTGCCATCAGTGGACCGGGGGCTAATGGCTACACCTTC	CAISGPGANGYTF
NA	TRBJ1-6	once	TRBV7-8	TGTGCCAGCTCCCGACAGGTCCTTTATAATTCACCCCTCCACTTT	CASSRQVLYNSPLHF
TRBD1	TRBJ2-3	NA	TRBV2	TGTGCCAGCACTGAGGGACAGAGCACAGATACGCAGTATTTT	CASTEGQSTDTQYF
TRBD2	TRBJ2-5	NA	TRBV9	TGTGCCAGCAGCGTAGGGGGACTAGCGGGAGGATCGGAAGAGACCCAGTACTTC	CASSVGGLAGGSEETQYF
NA	TRBJ1-2	NA	TRBV19	TGTGCCAGTAGTATATCTGAGGGCTATGGCTACACCTTC	CASSISEGYGYTF
NA	TRBJ1-2	NA	TRBV10-3	TGTGCCATCAGTGAAGGGAACAGGGAAGGATATGGCTACACCTTC	CAISEGNREGYGYTF
NA	TRBJ2-1	NA	TRBV20-1	TGCAGTGCTAGATTGGTACACACGAATGAGCAGTTCTTC	CSARLVHTNEQFF
NA	TRBJ2-3	NA	TRBV20-1	TGCAGTGCCGGGGGTATGGGGAGCACAGATACGCAGTATTTT	CSAGGMGSTDTQYF
TRBD2	TRBJ2-1	NA	TRBV20-1	TGCAGTGCCCGCGTTAATAGCGGGAGATACAATGAGCAGTTCTTC	CSARVNSGRYNEQFF
NA	TRBJ2-7	NA	TRBV24-1	TGTGCCACCAGTGATCCCCCGGGCGGAGCGGGGCAGTACTTC	CATSDPPGGAGQYF
TRBD1	TRBJ2-1	NA	TRBV7-6	TGTGCCAGCAGCCAACCGACAGGGAGCTCCTACAATGAGCAGTTCTTC	CASSQPTGSSYNEQFF
NA	TRBJ1-3	medium-sized	TRBV7-8	TGTGCCAGCAGCTTAGGAAACCCTGGAAACACCATATATTTT	CASSLGNPGNTIYF
TRBD2	TRBJ2-5	NA	TRBV24-1	TGTGCCACCAGTGATAAAGGACTAGGTGAAGAGACCCAGTACTTC	CATSDKGLGEETQYF
TRBD1	TRBJ2-3	NA	TRBV7-3	TGTGCCAGCAGCTTAGGTCCGGGACAGGGCACAGATACGCAGTATTTT	CASSLGPGQGTDTQYF
TRBD2	TRBJ2-7	NA	TRBV20-1	TGCAGTGCTACTATATCAACTAGCGGGAGATCCGAGCAGTACTTC	CSATISTSGRSEQYF
TRBD2	TRBJ2-2	NA	TRBV4-2	TGTGCCAGCAGCCAAGACCAAGCGGGAGGCGGGGAGCTGTTTTTT	CASSQDQAGGGELFF
NA	TRBJ2-1	NA	TRBV20-1	TGCAGTGCTAGTGACAAATCCTACAATGAGCAGTTCTTC	CSASDKSYNEQFF
NA	TRBJ1-3	NA	TRBV12-3/TRBV12-4	TGTGCCAGCAGCCCTACCCAGGGCTTTAGTGGAAACACCATATATTTT	CASSPTQGFSGNTIYF
TRBD1	TRBJ1-2	NA	TRBV2	TGTGCCAGCAATGGACAGGGGTCTAACTATGGCTACACCTTC	CASNGQGSNYGYTF
TRBD1	TRBJ2-5	NA	TRBV3-1	TGTGCCAGCAGCCAGACAGGGGGCGGGCTCTTGGAGACCCAGTACTTC	CASSQTGGGLLETQYF
TRBD2	TRBJ2-5	NA	TRBV4-1	TGCGCCAGCAGCCTTGGGACTAGCGGACAAGAGACCCAGTACTTC	CASSLGTSGQETQYF
NA	TRBJ1-2	NA	TRBV20-1	TGCAGTGCTAGTGGGTGGGACACCTATGGCTACACCTTC	CSASGWDTYGYTF
NA	TRBJ2-3	many	TRBV3-1	TGTGCCAGCAGCTGGAGTGAAAATACGCAGTATTTT	CASSWSENTQYF
NA	TRBJ1-2	medium-sized	TRBV7-2	TGTGCCAGCAGCTTAGGTTCTGGCTACACCTTC	CASSLGSGYTF
TRBD2	TRBJ2-1	once	TRBV6-4	TGTGCCAGCAGTGTCAACAGTCTAGCGGCCTACAATGAGCAGTTCTTC	CASSVNSLAAYNEQFF
TRBD1	TRBJ2-1	medium-sized	TRBV20-1	TGCAGTGCAACATTCGGACAGGGGGAAGGGGAGCAGTTCTTC	CSATFGQGEGEQFF
TRBD1	TRBJ2-7	NA	TRBV7-9	TGTGCCAGCAGCTTATCGGGGACAGGGTCCTACGAGCAGTACTTC	CASSLSGTGSYEQYF